This TCR beta chain was captured by sequencing in a study of control samples from healthy donors and cancer patients. Here immunoSEQ multiplex PCR was the method, and the copy in TCRdb shows in-frame clones only, minus some. The repertoire holds about 94,000 clones, with 86% as singletons. The V gene lost 5 bases and the J gene lost 3 bases, with 9 bases spanning the gap. The CDR3 has 13 amino acids. The germline CDR1 and CDR2 sequences are SNHLY and FYNNEI. The J gene is TRBJ2-3, the V gene TRBV2; weak D call: TRBD1 (6 bases). Specimen: blood. The origin of this receptor is a woman aged 45-65 years in good health. The CDR3 spells CASSRQVTDTQYF. The CDR3 nucleotides are TGTGCCAGCAGTCGACAGGTGACAGATACGCAGTATTTT.